This T cell receptor (beta chain) is from a study of technical replicates of blood from a handful of donors. The CDR3 totals 15 residues. V was cut by 1 base and J by 7 bases, with 14 bases left in between. From germline, CDR1 is SSHAT and CDR2 FNYEAQ (reference sequence). Clones were read by immunoSEQ multiplex PCR, and TCRdb kept only the in-frame ones, dropping some. Of tens of thousands of clones in the sample, nearly 90% were seen once. The source of this sequence is a human donor in good health. Some clones in this sample may be carry-over from other donors' samples. Sequencing input: PBMCs. This sequence joins TRBV7-7 and TRBJ2-1; tentative D call: TRBD2 (5 bases). The CDR3 DNA sequence: TGTGCCAGCAGCTTAGATCAGAGGGCCGGAAATGAGCAGTTCTTC. The encoded protein is CASSLDQRAGNEQFF.